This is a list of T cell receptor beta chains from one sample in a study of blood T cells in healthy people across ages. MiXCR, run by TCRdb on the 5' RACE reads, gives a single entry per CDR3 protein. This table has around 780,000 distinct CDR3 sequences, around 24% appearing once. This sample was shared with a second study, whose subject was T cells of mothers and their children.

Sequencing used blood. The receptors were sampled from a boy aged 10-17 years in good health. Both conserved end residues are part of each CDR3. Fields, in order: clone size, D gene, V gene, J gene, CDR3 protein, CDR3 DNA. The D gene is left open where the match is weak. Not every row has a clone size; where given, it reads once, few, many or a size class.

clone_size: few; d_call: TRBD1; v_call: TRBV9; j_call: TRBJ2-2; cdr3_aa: CASSGRQGRFQDTGELFF; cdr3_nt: TGTGCCAGCAGCGGCCGACAGGGGCGCTTCCAGGACACCGGGGAACTGTTTTTT
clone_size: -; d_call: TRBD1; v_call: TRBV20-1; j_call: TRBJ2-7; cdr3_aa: CSGLGTGRSYEQYF; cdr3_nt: TGCAGTGGACTAGGGACAGGGAGGTCCTACGAGCAGTACTTC
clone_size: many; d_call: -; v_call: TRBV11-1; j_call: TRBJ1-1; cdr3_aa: CASSLNGNTEAFF; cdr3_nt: TGTGCCAGCAGCTTAAACGGTAACACTGAAGCTTTCTTT
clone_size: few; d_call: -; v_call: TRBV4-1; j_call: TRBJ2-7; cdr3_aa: CASSQREAGSYEQYF; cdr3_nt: TGCGCCAGCAGCCAAAGGGAGGCGGGGTCCTACGAGCAGTACTTC
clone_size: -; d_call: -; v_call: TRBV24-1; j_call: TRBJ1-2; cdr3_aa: CATSGFQSNYGYTF; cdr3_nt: TGTGCCACCAGTGGCTTCCAGTCAAACTATGGCTACACCTTC
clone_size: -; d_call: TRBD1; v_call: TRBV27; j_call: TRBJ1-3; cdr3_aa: CASSPGRGRGNTIYF; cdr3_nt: TGTGCCAGCAGCCCTGGCAGGGGGCGCGGAAACACCATATATTTT
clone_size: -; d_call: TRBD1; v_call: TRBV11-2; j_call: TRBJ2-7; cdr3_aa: CASTNPRDSFYEQYF; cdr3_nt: TGTGCCAGCACAAATCCCCGGGACAGCTTCTACGAGCAGTACTTC
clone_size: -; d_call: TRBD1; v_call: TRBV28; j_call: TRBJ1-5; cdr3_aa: CASSAHRGNQPQHF; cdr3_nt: TGTGCCAGCAGCGCCCACAGGGGTAATCAGCCCCAGCATTTT
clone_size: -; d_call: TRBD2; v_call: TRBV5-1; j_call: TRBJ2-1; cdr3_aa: CASSPGASGGADEQFF; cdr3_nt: TGCGCCAGCAGCCCGGGGGCCAGCGGGGGGGCCGATGAGCAGTTCTTC
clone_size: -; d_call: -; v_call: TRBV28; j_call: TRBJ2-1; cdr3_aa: CASAGGLLNEQFF; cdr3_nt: TGTGCCAGTGCTGGGGGCCTCCTCAATGAGCAGTTCTTC
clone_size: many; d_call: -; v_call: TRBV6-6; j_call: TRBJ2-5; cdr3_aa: CASTTGVETQYF; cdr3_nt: TGTGCCAGTACTACGGGGGTAGAGACCCAGTACTTC
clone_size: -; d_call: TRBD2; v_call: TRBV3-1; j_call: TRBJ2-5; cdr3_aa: CAGSLAGQETQYF; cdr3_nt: TGTGCCGGATCCCTAGCGGGGCAAGAGACCCAGTACTTC
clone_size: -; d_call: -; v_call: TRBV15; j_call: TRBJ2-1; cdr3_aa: CATSRDHRRQFF; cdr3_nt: TGTGCCACCAGCAGAGATCACCGGAGGCAGTTCTTC
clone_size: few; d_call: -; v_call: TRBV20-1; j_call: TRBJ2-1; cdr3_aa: CSAALPNRGVYNEQFF; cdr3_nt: TGCAGTGCTGCCCTCCCAAATAGGGGGGTCTACAATGAGCAGTTCTTC
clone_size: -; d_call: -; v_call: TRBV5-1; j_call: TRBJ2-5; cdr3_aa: CASRDNLGETQYF; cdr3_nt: TGCGCCAGCAGGGACAACCTGGGAGAGACCCAGTACTTC
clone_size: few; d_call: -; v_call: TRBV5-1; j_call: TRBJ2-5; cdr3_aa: CASSPRTVIQETQYF; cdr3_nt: TGCGCCAGCAGCCCCAGGACAGTGATACAAGAGACCCAGTACTTC
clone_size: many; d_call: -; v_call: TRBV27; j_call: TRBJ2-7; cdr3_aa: CASSPRVGLTSYEQYF; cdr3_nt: TGTGCCAGCTCCCCTCGGGTTGGGCTAACCTCGTACGAGCAGTACTTC
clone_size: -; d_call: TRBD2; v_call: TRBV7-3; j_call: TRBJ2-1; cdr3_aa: CASSSLAGTGLNEQFF; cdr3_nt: TGTGCCAGCAGCTCCTTAGCGGGGACGGGGCTAAATGAGCAGTTCTTC
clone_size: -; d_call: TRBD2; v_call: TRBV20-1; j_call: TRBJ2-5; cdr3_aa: CSARDRSSGVQETQYF; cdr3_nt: TGCAGTGCTAGAGATAGGTCTAGCGGGGTCCAAGAGACCCAGTACTTC
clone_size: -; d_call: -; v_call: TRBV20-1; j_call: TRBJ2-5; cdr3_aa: CSARDMTGSETQYF; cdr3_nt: TGCAGTGCTAGAGACATGACAGGTTCTGAGACCCAGTACTTC
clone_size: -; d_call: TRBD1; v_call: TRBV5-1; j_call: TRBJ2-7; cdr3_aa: CASKRGQQVLEHEQYF; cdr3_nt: TGCGCCAGCAAGAGGGGACAGCAGGTGTTAGAGCACGAGCAGTACTTC
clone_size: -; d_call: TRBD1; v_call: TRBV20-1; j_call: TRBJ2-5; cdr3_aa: CSASPTGDQETQYF; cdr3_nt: TGCAGTGCTAGCCCCACAGGGGACCAAGAGACCCAGTACTTC
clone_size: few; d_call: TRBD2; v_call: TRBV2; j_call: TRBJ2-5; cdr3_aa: CASSENGLAGALQETQYF; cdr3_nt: TGTGCCAGCAGTGAAAACGGGCTAGCGGGGGCCCTCCAAGAGACCCAGTACTTC
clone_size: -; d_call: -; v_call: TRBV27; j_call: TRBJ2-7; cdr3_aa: CASSPERDESYEQYF; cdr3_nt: TGTGCCAGCAGTCCCGAAAGGGACGAGTCCTACGAGCAGTACTTC
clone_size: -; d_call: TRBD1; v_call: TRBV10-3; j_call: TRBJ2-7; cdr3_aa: CAISPRDREREQYF; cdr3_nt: TGTGCCATCAGCCCCCGGGACAGGGAGAGAGAGCAGTACTTC
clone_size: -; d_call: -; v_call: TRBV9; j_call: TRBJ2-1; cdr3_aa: CASSPLPDSSYNEQFF; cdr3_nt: TGTGCCAGCAGCCCCCTCCCGGACAGCTCCTACAATGAGCAGTTCTTC
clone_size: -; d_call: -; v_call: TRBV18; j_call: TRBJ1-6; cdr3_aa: CASSQAEGSPLHF; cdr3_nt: TGTGCCAGCTCACAGGCGGAGGGTTCACCCCTCCACTTT
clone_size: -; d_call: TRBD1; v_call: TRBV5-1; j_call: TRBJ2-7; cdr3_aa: CASSIRDRAYEQYF; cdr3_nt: TGCGCCAGCAGCATAAGGGACAGGGCCTACGAGCAGTACTTC
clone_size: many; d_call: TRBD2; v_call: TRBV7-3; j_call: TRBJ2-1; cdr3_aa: CASSLSGGSYNEQFF; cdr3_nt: TGTGCCAGCAGCTTAAGCGGGGGCTCCTACAATGAGCAGTTCTTC
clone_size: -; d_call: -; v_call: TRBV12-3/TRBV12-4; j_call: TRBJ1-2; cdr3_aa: CASSLEGLGYGYTF; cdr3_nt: TGTGCCAGCAGTTTAGAAGGGCTGGGATATGGCTACACCTTC
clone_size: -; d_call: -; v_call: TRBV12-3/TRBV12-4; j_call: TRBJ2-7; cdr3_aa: CASSPGKGAYEQYF; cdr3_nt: TGTGCCAGCAGCCCCGGAAAGGGAGCCTACGAGCAGTACTTC
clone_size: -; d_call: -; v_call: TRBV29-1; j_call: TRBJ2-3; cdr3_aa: CSVYSSTDTQYF; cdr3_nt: TGCAGCGTGTACAGCAGCACAGATACGCAGTATTTT
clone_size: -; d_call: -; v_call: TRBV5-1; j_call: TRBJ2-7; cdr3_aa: CASSSRFVEREQYF; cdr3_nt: TGCGCCAGCAGCTCTCGATTTGTGGAGAGGGAGCAGTACTTC
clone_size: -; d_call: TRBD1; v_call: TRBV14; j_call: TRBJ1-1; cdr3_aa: CASRAGTGETEAFF; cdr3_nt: TGTGCCAGCAGGGCAGGGACAGGGGAAACTGAAGCTTTCTTT
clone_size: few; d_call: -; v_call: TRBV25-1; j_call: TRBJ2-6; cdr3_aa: CACSISGANVLTF; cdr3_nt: TGTGCCTGCAGTATCTCTGGGGCCAACGTCCTGACTTTC
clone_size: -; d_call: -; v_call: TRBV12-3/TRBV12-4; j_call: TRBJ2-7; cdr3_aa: CASSPQGLPSSYEQYF; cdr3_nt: TGTGCCAGCAGCCCTCAGGGCCTCCCCTCCTCCTACGAGCAGTACTTC
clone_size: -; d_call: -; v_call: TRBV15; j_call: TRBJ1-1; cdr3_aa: CATSRDLDTEAFF; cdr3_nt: TGTGCCACCAGCAGAGATCTTGACACTGAAGCTTTCTTT
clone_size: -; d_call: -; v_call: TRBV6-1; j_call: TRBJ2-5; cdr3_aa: CASSEAKLAGGRETHYF; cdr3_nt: TGTGCCAGCAGTGAAGCGAAATTAGCCGGAGGGCGAGAGACCCACTACTTC
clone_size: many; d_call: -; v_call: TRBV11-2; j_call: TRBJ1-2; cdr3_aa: CASSPVTGWGLDGYTF; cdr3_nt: TGTGCCAGCAGCCCCGTCACAGGGTGGGGTTTAGATGGCTACACCTTC
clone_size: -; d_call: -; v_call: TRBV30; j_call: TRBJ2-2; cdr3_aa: CAWDSRTVNTGELFF; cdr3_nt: TGTGCCTGGGATTCCAGGACGGTGAACACCGGGGAGCTGTTTTTT
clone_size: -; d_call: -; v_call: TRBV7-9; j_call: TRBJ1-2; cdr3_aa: CASSPDGNNYGYTF; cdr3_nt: TGTGCCAGCAGCCCGGACGGGAATAACTATGGCTACACCTTC
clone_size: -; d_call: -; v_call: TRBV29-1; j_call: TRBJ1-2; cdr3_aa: CSTNPMGTNLYNGYTF; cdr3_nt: TGCAGCACTAATCCAATGGGGACCAACCTTTACAATGGCTACACCTTC
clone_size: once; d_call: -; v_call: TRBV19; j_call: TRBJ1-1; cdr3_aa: CASSLQGTLSEAFF; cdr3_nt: TGTGCCAGTAGTTTACAGGGTACTCTATCTGAAGCTTTCTTT
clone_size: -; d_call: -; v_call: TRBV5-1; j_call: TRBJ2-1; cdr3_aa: CASSLQQENEQFF; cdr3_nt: TGCGCCAGCAGCTTGCAACAGGAGAATGAGCAGTTCTTC
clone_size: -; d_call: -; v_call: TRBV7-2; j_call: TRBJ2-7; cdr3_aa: CASSLQQSYEQYF; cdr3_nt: TGTGCCAGCAGCTTACAGCAGTCCTACGAGCAGTACTTC
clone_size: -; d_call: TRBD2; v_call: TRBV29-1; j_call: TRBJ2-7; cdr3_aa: CSVEDPGLAGGSYEQYF; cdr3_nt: TGCAGCGTTGAAGACCCGGGACTAGCGGGAGGTTCCTACGAGCAGTACTTC
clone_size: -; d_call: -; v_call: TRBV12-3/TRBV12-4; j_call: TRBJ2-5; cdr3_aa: CASSFQHGKETQYF; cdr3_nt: TGTGCCAGCAGTTTTCAGCACGGTAAAGAGACCCAGTACTTC
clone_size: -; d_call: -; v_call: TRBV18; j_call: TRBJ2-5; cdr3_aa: CASSGPQGGQETQYF; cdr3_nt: TGTGCCAGCTCAGGGCCCCAGGGGGGCCAAGAGACCCAGTACTTC
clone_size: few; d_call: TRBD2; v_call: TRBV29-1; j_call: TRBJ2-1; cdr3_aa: CSVSGGYNEQFF; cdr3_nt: TGCAGCGTTTCGGGGGGGTACAATGAGCAGTTCTTC
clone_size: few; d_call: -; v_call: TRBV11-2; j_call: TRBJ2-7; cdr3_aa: CASSLVETRLHEQYF; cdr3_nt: TGTGCCAGCAGCTTAGTGGAGACTAGGCTTCACGAGCAGTACTTC
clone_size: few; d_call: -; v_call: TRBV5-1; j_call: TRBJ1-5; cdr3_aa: CASSSDVNQPQHF; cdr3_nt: TGCGCCAGCAGCTCTGACGTAAATCAGCCCCAGCATTTT
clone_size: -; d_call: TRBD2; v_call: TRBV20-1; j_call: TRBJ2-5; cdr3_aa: CSAFLAGAETQYF; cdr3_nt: TGCAGTGCCTTCCTAGCGGGGGCAGAGACCCAGTACTTC
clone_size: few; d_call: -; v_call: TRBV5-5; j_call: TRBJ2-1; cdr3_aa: CASSLSRGYEQFF; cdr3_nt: TGTGCCAGCAGCCTCAGTAGGGGGTATGAGCAGTTCTTC
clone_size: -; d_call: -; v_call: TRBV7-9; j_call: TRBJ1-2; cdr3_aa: CASSPSGATNYGYTF; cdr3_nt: TGTGCCAGCAGCCCATCGGGGGCTACTAACTATGGCTACACCTTC
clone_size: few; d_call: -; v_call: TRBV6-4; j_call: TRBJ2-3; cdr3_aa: CASSVDTQYF; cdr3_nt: TGTGCCAGCAGTGTGGATACGCAGTATTTT
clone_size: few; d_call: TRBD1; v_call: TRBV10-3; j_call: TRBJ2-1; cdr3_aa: CATAWGTVSYNEQFF; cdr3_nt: TGTGCCACCGCGTGGGGGACAGTCTCCTACAATGAGCAGTTCTTC
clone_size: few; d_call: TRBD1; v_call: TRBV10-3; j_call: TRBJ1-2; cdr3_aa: CAISERGQGARGYTF; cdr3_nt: TGTGCCATCAGTGAGCGGGGACAGGGGGCGCGTGGCTACACCTTC